This T cell receptor (beta chain) was captured in a study of cytomegalovirus exposure and HLA in healthy donors. Study-level background: An analysis done earlier identified fewer than 140 million unique TCR beta sequences from about 179 million T cells.

This CDR3 is built from 14 residues. Losses at the gene ends were 4 bases for V and 6 bases for J; bases not matched to a gene: 5. Germline lookup yields CDR1 SEHNR and CDR2 FQNEAQ (reference sequence). In the case of this clone: Antigen specificity is unknown.

Study-level results: Analysis was carried out at a later point, and it linked a missense DCLRE1C variant to TCR beta V- and J-gene trimming.

Primers for the PCR totalled 60 Vbeta and 13 Jbeta. The data were produced by immunoSEQ multiplex PCR, yet TCRdb's version contains in-frame clones alone and is incomplete. In total, the table holds 40,000 to 60,000 clones. Sequencing input: PBMCs. The V call is TRBV7-9, the J call TRBJ2-5, with 10 bases identical to TRBD1. This TCR was sampled from a male donor in good health and CMV-seropositive. The CDR3 sequence is CASSSGQGRKTQYF. As DNA, the CDR3 is TGTGCCAGCAGCTCGGGACAGGGGAGAAAGACCCAGTACTTC. Based on the CDR3 plus reference TRBV7-9 and TRBJ2-5, the full variable domain is DTGVSQNPRHKITKRGQNVTFRCDPISEHNRLYWYRQTLGQGPEFLTYFQNEAQLEKSRLLSDRFSAERPKGSFSTLEIQRTEQGDSAMYLCASSSGQGRKTQYFGPGTRLLVL.